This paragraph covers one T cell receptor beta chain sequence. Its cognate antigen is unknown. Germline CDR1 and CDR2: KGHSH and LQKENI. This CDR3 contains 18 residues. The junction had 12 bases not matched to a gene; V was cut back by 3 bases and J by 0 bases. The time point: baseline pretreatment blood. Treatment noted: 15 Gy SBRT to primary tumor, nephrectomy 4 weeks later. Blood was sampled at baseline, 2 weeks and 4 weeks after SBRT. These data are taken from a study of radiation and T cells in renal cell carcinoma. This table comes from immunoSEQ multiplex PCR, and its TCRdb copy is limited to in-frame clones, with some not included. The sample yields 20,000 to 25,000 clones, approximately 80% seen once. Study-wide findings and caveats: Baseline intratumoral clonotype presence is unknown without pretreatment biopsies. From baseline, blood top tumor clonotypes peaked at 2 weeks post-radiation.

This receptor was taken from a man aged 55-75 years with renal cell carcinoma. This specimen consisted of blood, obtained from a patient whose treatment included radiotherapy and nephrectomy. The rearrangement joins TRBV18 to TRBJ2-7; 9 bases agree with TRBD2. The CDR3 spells CASSPRGSGSHFSYEQYF. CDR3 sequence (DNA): TGTGCCAGCTCACCCCGAGGTAGCGGGAGCCACTTCTCCTACGAGCAGTACTTC.